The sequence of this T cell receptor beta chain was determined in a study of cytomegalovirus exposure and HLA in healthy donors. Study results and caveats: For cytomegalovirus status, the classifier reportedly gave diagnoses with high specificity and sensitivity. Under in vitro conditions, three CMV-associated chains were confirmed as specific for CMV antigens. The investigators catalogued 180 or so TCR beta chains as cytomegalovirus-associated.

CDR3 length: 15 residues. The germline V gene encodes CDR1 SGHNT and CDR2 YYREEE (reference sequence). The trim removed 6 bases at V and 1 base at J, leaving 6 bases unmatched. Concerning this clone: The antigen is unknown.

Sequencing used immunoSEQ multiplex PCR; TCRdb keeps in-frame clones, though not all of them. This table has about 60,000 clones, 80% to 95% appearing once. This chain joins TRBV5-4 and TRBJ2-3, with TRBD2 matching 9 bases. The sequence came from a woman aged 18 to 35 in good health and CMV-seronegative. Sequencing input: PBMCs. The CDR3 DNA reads TGTGCCAGCACCTCGTGGACTAGCGGCACAGATACGCAGTATTTT. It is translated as CASTSWTSGTDTQYF.